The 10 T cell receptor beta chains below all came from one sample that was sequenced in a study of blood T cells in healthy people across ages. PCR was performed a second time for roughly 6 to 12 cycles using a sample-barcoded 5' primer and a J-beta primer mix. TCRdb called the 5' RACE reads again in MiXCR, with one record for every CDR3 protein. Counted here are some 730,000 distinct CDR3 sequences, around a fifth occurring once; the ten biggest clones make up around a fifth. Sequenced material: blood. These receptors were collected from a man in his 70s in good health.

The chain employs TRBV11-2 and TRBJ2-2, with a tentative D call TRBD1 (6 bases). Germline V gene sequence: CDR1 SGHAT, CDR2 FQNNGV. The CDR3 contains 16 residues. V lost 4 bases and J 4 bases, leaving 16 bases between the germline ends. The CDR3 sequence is CASSSGKQGSTGELFF. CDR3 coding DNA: TGTGCCAGCAGCTCGGGGAAGCAGGGGAGCACCGGGGAGCTGTTTTTT.

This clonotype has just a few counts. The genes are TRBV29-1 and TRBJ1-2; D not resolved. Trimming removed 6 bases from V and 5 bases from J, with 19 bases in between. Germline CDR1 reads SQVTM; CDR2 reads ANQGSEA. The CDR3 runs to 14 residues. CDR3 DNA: TGCAGCGTGAAAAACAGTGCCGGGGTATATGGCTACACCTTC. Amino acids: CSVKNSAGVYGYTF.

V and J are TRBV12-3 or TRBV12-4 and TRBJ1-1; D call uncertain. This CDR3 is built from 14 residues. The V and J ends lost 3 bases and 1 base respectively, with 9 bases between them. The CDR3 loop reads CASSFRLGNTEAFF. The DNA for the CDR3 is TGTGCCAGCAGTTTTAGGTTGGGGAACACTGAAGCTTTCTTT.

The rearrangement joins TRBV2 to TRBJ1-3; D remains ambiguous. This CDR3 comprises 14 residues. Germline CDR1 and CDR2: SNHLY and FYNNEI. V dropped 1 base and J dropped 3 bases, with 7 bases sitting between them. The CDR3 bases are TGTGCCAGCAGTGAAGTTAGGGTTGGAAACACCATATATTTT. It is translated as CASSEVRVGNTIYF.

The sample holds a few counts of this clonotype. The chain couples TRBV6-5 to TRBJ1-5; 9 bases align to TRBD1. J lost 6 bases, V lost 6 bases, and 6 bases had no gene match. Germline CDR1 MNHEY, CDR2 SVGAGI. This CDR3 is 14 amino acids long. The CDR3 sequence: CASRYGTGIQPQHF. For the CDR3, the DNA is TGTGCCAGCAGGTACGGGACAGGGATTCAGCCCCAGCATTTT.

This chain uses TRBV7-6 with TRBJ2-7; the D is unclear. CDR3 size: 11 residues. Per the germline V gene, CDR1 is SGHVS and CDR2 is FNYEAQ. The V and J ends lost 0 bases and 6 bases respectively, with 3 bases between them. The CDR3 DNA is TGTGCCAGCAGCTTAGCCCCCGAGCAGTACGTC. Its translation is CASSLAPEQYV.

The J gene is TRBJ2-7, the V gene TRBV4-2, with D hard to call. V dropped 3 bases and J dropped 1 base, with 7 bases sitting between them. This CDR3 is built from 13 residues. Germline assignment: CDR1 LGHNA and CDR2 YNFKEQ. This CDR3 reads CASSQGKSYEQYF. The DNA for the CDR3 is TGTGCCAGCAGCCAGGGAAAGTCCTACGAGCAGTACTTC.

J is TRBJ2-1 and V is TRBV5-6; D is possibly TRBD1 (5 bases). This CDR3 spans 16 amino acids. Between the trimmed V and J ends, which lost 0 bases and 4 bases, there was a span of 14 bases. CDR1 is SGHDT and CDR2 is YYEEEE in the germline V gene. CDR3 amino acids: CASSLVVTALYNEQFF. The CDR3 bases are TGTGCCAGCAGCTTGGTAGTGACAGCATTATACAATGAGCAGTTCTTC.

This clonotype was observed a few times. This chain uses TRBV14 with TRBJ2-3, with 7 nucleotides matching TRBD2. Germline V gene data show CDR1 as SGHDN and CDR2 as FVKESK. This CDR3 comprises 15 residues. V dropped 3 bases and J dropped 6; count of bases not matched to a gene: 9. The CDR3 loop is CASSQTSPFGDTQYF. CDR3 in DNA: TGTGCCAGCAGCCAGACTAGCCCTTTTGGTGATACGCAGTATTTT.

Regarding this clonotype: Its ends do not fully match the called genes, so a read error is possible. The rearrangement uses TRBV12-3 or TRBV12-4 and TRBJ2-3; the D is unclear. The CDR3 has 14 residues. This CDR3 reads CAGSFKGLTDTQYF. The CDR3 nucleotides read TGTGCCGGCAGTTTCAAGGGCCTTACAGATACGCAGTATTTT.